The present TCR beta chain was sequenced within a study of metastatic and nonmetastatic thyroid tumors. About the research overall: It was across blood and tumor or nodule tissue from malignant and benign thyroid patients that repertoires were compared.

Many counts were recorded for this clone. Its specificity is not known. Study-level findings and limits: When malignant thyroid tumors were compared with benign nodules, TCR beta diversity was reportedly significantly higher in the malignant tumors. This held in both blood and tumor samples.

Before thyroid surgery, none of the patients had received any treatment. This CDR3 region has 17 residues. V shed 2 bases, J shed 6 bases, and the junction held 12 bases outside the gene matches. CDR1 and CDR2 (germline): MGHRA, YSYEKL. In the original analysis: Across clinicopathological groups, CDR3 differences served as the basis for building a distant-metastasis classifier for papillary thyroid cancer. Using MiXCR, TCRdb reanalyzed the PCR reads. The V and J calls come from TCRdb's annotation, not from the publication. Of tens of thousands of clones listed, 12% are singletons. This sequence was found in a male donor with papillary thyroid cancer or a benign thyroid nodule (not recorded which). Some clones in this sample may be carry-over from other donors' samples. The sample consisted of blood. The chain links TRBV4-1 to TRBJ2-2; TRBD1 matches at 7 bases. This chain's CDR3 is CASSQRQGKAWAGELFF. As DNA, the CDR3 is TGCGCCAGCAGCCAACGACAGGGTAAAGCGTGGGCCGGGGAGCTGTTTTTT.